This T cell receptor (beta chain) comes out of a study of blood T cell repertoires in COVID-19 (TCRdb year 2020). Describing the broader study: Collaborator samples came from the United States, Italy and Spain and covered acute and convalescent phases of COVID-19. The prospective study material was composed of cDNA or gDNA derived from T cells, B-cell-depleted T cells, or PBMCs. Subjects who had been exposed to COVID-19, were actively infected with it, or had recovered from it provided the deeply sampled blood TCRbeta repertoires that made up the dataset. The repertoires were released in a freely available public database meant as a resource for research on the immune response to SARS-CoV-2. Samples were obtained from the ongoing ImmuneRACE study (first 160 participants) and from over a thousand subjects provided by 6 global collaborators. Nearly every sample came with metadata listing a de-identified subject ID, COVID-19 status, age in years and sex. Where available, HLA class I and class II types were obtained from metadata supplied by the sample provider rather than from assay-based typing.

Whole blood was collected in K2EDTA tubes by collaborating institutions according to the institutions' own protocols. For TCRbeta analysis, collaborators shipped samples in one of three forms: frozen whole blood, isolated PBMCs, or DNA extracted from either of those sample types. TCRbeta CDR3 regions were amplified from genomic DNA using the immunoSEQ Assay, a bias-controlled multiplex PCR. On the authors' methods: Nucleated cell counts per sample were estimated from amplification of reference gene primers within the assay. Sequence reads were collapsed and filtered to measure the absolute abundance of every unique TCRbeta CDR3 rearrangement. Productive Simpson clonality was computed per sample as the square root of Simpson's diversity index over productive rearrangements. TCRdb limited this immuneACCESS table to in-frame rearrangements with V and J called. A share of clones is missing; checked studies link under half to unresolved V genes, and the rest is unexplained. That table supplies the V and J calls and clone size; D and trimming were determined from the DNA. This sample is represented by over 300,000 clones; over 70% of them were singletons. Roughly 1.1% of the sample is in the top ten clones.

The research as a whole found: The amount of clinical and demographic metadata varied by source and participant and was provided uncurated.

Regarding this clone: Its antigen remains undetermined. No much larger clonotype is one base removed from it; base qualities were not supplied.

V is shortened by 5 bases, J by 4 bases, and the region joining them spans 9 bases. Including the terminal cysteine and phenylalanine, the CDR3 comprises 13 residues. The read is trimmed to its CDR3 DNA, 39 bases read in frame from base 1. The germline V gene provides CDR1 MNHEY and CDR2 SVGAGI. The TCR comes from a woman between 45 and 65 years old with acute or convalescent COVID-19. The specimen sequenced was peripheral blood. Rearrangement joined TRBV6-5 to TRBJ1-3; the D gene cannot be resolved reliably. The CDR3 region reads CASSNRGGNTIYF. The DNA sequence reads TGTGCCAGCAGTAACCGGGGAGGAAACACCATATATTTT.